Sequencing of this T cell receptor (beta chain) was carried out in a study of STAT5B mutations in CD4+ large granular lymphocyte leukemia. Regarding the study as a whole: Patient CD4-sorted repertoires looked more clonal than healthy CD4+ repertoires, even without putative leukemic clones. Higher CD4+ than CD8+ T-LGLL clonality might reflect small sample size.

Buffy coats from healthy blood donors served as controls. V lost 7 bases and J lost 0, with 14 bases in between. Germline-derived CDR1 and CDR2 are LNHDA and SQIVND (reference sequence). The CDR3 extends over 15 amino acids. This table comes from immunoSEQ multiplex PCR, and its TCRdb copy is limited to in-frame clones, with some not included. The sample contains some 30,000 clones, 78% of which appear only once. As for this clone: Its antigen is undetermined.

This receptor was identified in a human donor in good health. V usage is TRBV19 and J usage is TRBJ2-3, with no clear D. Sequenced input: CD4+ T cells from blood buffy coats. The CDR3 region is CASTMISGSTDTQYF. DNA for the CDR3: TGTGCCAGTACCATGATCAGTGGGAGCACAGATACGCAGTATTTT.